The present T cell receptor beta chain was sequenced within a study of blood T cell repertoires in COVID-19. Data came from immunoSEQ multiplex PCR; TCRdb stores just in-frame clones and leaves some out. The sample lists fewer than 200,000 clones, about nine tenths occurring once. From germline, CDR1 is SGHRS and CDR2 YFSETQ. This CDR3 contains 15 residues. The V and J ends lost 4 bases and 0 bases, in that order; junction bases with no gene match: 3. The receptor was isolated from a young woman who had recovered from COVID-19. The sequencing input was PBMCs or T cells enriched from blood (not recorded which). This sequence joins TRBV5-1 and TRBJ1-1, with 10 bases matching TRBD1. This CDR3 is CASSIGTGVNTEAFF. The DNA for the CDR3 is TGCGCCAGCAGCATCGGGACAGGGGTGAACACTGAAGCTTTCTTT.